Following are 20 T cell receptor beta chains from one sample sequenced in a study of metastatic and nonmetastatic thyroid tumors. TCRdb re-processed the PCR reads through MiXCR. Among roughly 40,000 clones listed, about 17% were seen once. Each patient went into thyroid surgery without having received any treatment. Sample: blood. All receptors derive from a female donor with papillary thyroid cancer or a benign thyroid nodule (not recorded which). Some clones in this sample may be carry-over from other donors' samples.

About this clone itself: Germline is not matched at one junction end, which may reflect a read error. The gene calls are TRBV30 and TRBJ2-1, with TRBD2 matching over 8 bases. This CDR3 comprises 17 residues. Looked up from germline, CDR1 is GTSNPN and CDR2 is SVGIG (reference sequence). CDR3 sequence (DNA): TGTGCCTGGAGTGTACGTGTTAGCGGGATGGTATACAATGATCAGTTCTTC. Translation gives CAWSVRVSGMVYNDQFF.

The sample holds many counts of this clone. The chain combines TRBV12-5 with TRBJ1-5; tentative D call: TRBD1 (5 bases). The CDR3 loop spans 14 amino acids. CDR1 and CDR2 from the germline V gene are LGHNT and FRNRAP. Deletions cut 6 bases from V and 3 bases from J, with 12 bases between. The chain's CDR3 is CASGLGLNNQPQHF. The CDR3 DNA is TGTGCTAGTGGCCTGGGACTTAACAATCAGCCCCAGCATTTT.

The chain uses TRBV3-1 and TRBJ2-7; no definite D call. V shed 0 bases and J shed 6 bases, with 15 bases lying between them. Germline lookup yields CDR1 LGHDT and CDR2 YNNKEL (reference sequence). The CDR3 spans 15 residues. CDR3 loop: CASSQDPSYLGEQYF. In DNA, the CDR3 is TGTGCCAGCAGCCAAGACCCTAGTTATCTCGGCGAGCAGTACTTC.

This clone was seen at least ten times. Here the CDR3 reads CASSHMGQGPRLAKNIQYF. CDR3 sequence (DNA): TGTGCCAGCAGTCACATGGGACAGGGACCGCGCCTAGCCAAAAACATTCAGTACTTC. The V and J genes are TRBV6-4 and TRBJ2-4; TRBD1 matches 9 bases. Germline CDR1 is MRHNA and CDR2 is SNTAGT. Trimming cost V 5 bases and J 0 bases; bases outside gene matches: 14. The CDR3 consists of 19 residues.

The sample holds a few counts of this clone. The V gene is TRBV6-5, the J gene TRBJ2-7; TRBD2 aligns across 7 bases. Germline CDR1 MNHEY, CDR2 SVGAGI. This CDR3 is built from 16 residues. The ends lost 4 bases at V and 4 bases at J; junction bases unmatched: 13. The CDR3 here is CASSSLHSGKKYEQYF. CDR3 nucleotides: TGTGCCAGCAGTTCCCTCCACAGCGGGAAGAAGTACGAGCAGTACTTC.

Many counts were recorded for this clone. The J gene is TRBJ2-1, the V gene TRBV7-3; D gene unclear. Germline CDR1 reads SGHTA; CDR2 reads FQGTGA. The CDR3 is 13 amino acids. V lost 2 bases, J lost 7 bases, and 9 bases lay in between. Here the CDR3 reads CASSLGWVNEQFF. The CDR3 DNA reads TGTGCCAGCAGCTTAGGGTGGGTGAATGAGCAGTTCTTC.

This chain connects TRBV4-1 to TRBJ1-5; D not resolved. Per germline, CDR1 MGHRA and CDR2 YSYEKL. Trimming stripped 0 bases from V and 5 bases from J, with 11 bases between. The CDR3 has 15 residues. CDR3 coding DNA: TGCGCCAGCAGCCAAGAGGCGATAGTGGATCAGCCCCAGCATTTT. Residues: CASSQEAIVDQPQHF.

This clone was seen at least ten times. The chain recombines TRBV29-1 with TRBJ2-1, with D perhaps TRBD1 or TRBD2 (5 bases each). The germline gives CDR1 SQVTM, CDR2 ANQGSEA. The CDR3 loop spans 13 amino acids. V lost 6 bases, J lost 5 bases, and 14 bases lay in between. Here the CDR3 DNA reads TGCAGCGTACGGGACGGAGCCCACAATGAGCAGTTCTTC. Its protein product is CSVRDGAHNEQFF.

Remarks on this clone: A single base separates this from a much larger clone, so it may be a read error. As the CDR3 is not closed by the conserved phenylalanine or tryptophan, this likely results from a read error. The chain employs TRBV20-1 and TRBJ2-6, with D uncertain. There are 17 residues in the CDR3. Germline CDR1 is DFQATT and CDR2 is SNEGSKA (reference sequence). The V end was cut by 2 bases, the J end by 0 bases, with 14 bases between. The CDR3 DNA reads as TGCAGTGCTAGAAATGAGGAGTTTCTCTCTGGGGCCAACGTCCTGACTTCC. As protein: CSARNEEFLSGANVLTS.

The chain joins TRBV27 to TRBJ1-4, with 7 positions matching TRBD1. The germline CDR1 and CDR2 sequences are MNHEY and SMNVEV (reference sequence). This CDR3 spans 17 amino acids. After removal of 6 bases from V and 8 bases from J, the junction contained 18 bases not matched to a gene. The CDR3, as DNA: TGTGCCAGCAGCCGGGGGACAGATTGTCCGTCCAGGGAAAAACTGTTTTTT. Its translation: CASSRGTDCPSREKLFF.

This clone showed up many times. The rearrangement links TRBV19 to TRBJ1-5; D might be TRBD1 (5 bases). Germline V gives CDR1 LNHDA, CDR2 SQIVND (reference sequence). CDR3 length: 16 amino acids. Trimming left V 1 base short and J 6 bases short, with 16 bases between. CDR3 DNA sequence: TGTGCCAGTAGTATAGTCGTGGCGGTTGGGGGTCAGCCCCAGCATTTT. This codes for CASSIVVAVGGQPQHF.

As for this clone: A read error may produce the germline difference seen at one junction end. This chain uses TRBV19 with TRBJ2-5; D may be TRBD2 (5 bases). CDR3 length: 13 amino acids. The germline V gene has CDR1 LNHDA and CDR2 SQIVND (reference sequence). CDR3 protein: CVSSTGFDETQYF. In DNA, the CDR3 is TGTGTCAGTAGTACGGGGTTTGATGAGACCCAGTACTTC.

V usage is TRBV7-2 and J usage is TRBJ2-7, with TRBD2 identical over 11 bases. CDR1 and CDR2 (germline): SGHTA, FQGNSA. V trimming: 3 bases; J trimming: 10 bases; junction bases outside the gene matches: 17. This CDR3 contains 17 residues. The CDR3 DNA sequence: TGTGCCAGCAGCTTCAGCCCCGGTACTAGCGGGAGATACTATCAGTACTTC. It encodes CASSFSPGTSGRYYQYF.

By sample share, this clone is medium-sized. The chain links TRBV2 to TRBJ1-6; TRBD1 is a possible D gene (6 bases). Trimming pared 5 bases from V and 11 bases from J, leaving 13 bases between. This CDR3 is 13 amino acids long. Germline V gene lookup returns CDR1 SNHLY and CDR2 FYNNEI. The chain's CDR3 is CASSTGGGPPLHF. The CDR3 nucleotides read TGTGCCAGCAGTACCGGGGGGGGCCCACCCCTCCACTTT.

This clone has a handful of counts. At one end the junction does not follow the germline gene, possibly because of a read error. The chain employs TRBV6-1 and TRBJ2-3, with a possible D match to TRBD1 (6 bases). The CDR3 has 17 residues. Germline values: CDR1 MNHNS, CDR2 SASEGT. CDR3 loop: CASSAALRQVARDTRYF. CDR3 nucleotide sequence: TGTGCCAGCAGTGCTGCGCTTAGACAGGTGGCTAGAGATACGCGGTATTTT.

This clone has a count of ten or more. The chain is built from TRBV12-3 or TRBV12-4 and TRBJ1-3, with 7 bases that match TRBD1. The V and J ends lost 6 bases and 5 bases, in that order; junction bases with no gene match: 4. This CDR3 contains 13 residues. This CDR3 is CASSLTGRNTIYF. CDR3 nucleotide sequence: TGTGCCAGCAGCTTGACAGGGAGAAACACCATATATTTT.

This clone was counted at least ten times. Within the sample, other DNA sequences also encode this same CDR3. This sequence joins TRBV27 and TRBJ1-1, with D uncertain. With 0 bases removed from V and 3 bases from J, the gap between germline ends came to 8 bases. The CDR3 consists of 14 residues. Germline V gene lookup returns CDR1 MNHEY and CDR2 SMNVEV (reference sequence). The CDR3 nucleotides are TGTGCCAGCAGTTTATCGGGTGGGTACACTGAAGCTTTCTTT. It translates to CASSLSGGYTEAFF.

This clone was seen repeatedly, ten times or more. The chain recombines TRBV7-6 with TRBJ2-6, with D unresolved. This CDR3 has 16 residues. Germline CDR1 SGHVS, CDR2 FNYEAQ. V shed 1 base and J shed 2 bases, with 9 bases lying between them. The CDR3 DNA reads as TGTGCCAGCAGCTTAGTTCAGCCCCCTGGGGCCAACGTCCTGACTTTC. Translated, it gives CASSLVQPPGANVLTF.

By proportion, this clone is medium-sized (0.01 to 0.1%). The V gene is TRBV7-2, the J gene TRBJ2-7, with TRBD2 matching over 14 bases. This CDR3 comprises 17 residues. J gave up 4 bases and V 3 bases, and 8 bases lay outside the gene matches. Germline V gives CDR1 SGHTA, CDR2 FQGNSA. CDR3 sequence (DNA): TGTGCCAGCAGCTTCAGCCCCGGGACTAGCGGGAGATACGAGCAGTACTTC. This encodes CASSFSPGTSGRYEQYF.

This clone was seen repeatedly, ten times or more. The chain has TRBV7-2 and TRBJ1-2; D call uncertain. The CDR3 length is 15 residues. Trimming stripped 2 bases from V and 2 bases from J, with 12 bases between. The germline CDR1 and CDR2 sequences are SGHTA and FQGNSA. CDR3 region: CASSLNLDGNYGYTF. The DNA of the CDR3 is TGTGCCAGCAGCTTAAATCTTGACGGAAACTATGGCTACACCTTC.